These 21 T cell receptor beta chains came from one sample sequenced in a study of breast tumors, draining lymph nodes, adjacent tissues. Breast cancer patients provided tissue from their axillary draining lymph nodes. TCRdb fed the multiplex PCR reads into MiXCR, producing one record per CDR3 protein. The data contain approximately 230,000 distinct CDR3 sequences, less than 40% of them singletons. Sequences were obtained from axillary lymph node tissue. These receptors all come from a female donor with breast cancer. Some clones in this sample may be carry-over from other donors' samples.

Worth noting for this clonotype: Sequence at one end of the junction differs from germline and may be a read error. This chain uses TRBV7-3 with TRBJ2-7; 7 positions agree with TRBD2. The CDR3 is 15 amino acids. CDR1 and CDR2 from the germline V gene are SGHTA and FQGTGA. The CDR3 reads CASTLGAAGFYEQYF. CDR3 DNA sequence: TGTGCCAGCACCTTAGGGGCAGCGGGATTCTACGAGCAGTACTTC.

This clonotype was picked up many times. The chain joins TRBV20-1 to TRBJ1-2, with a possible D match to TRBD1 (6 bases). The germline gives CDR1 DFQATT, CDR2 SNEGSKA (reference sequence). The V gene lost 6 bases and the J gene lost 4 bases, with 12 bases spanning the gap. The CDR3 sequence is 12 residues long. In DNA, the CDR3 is TGCAGTGCCCCAACAGGGCCCTATGGCTACACCTTC. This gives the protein CSAPTGPYGYTF.

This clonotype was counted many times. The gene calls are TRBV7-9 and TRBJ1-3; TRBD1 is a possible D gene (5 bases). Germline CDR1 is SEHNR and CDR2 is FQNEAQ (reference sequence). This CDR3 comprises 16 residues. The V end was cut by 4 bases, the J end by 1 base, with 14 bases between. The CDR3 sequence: CASSSSRGGSGNTIYF. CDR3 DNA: TGTGCCAGCAGCTCCTCCCGGGGGGGGTCTGGAAACACCATATATTTT.

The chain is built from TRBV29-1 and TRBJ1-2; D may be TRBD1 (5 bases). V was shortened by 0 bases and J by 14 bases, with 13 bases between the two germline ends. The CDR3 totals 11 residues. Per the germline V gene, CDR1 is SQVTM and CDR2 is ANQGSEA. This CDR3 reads CSVEDGAGLTF. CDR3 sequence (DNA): TGCAGCGTTGAAGACGGCGCAGGGTTAACCTTC.

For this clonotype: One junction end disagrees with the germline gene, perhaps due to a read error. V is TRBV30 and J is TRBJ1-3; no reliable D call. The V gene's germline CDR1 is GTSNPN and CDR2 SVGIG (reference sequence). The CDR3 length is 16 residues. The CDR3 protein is CAWSSLGPSSGSTIYF. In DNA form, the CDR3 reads TGTGCCTGGAGTTCGTTGGGCCCGAGCTCTGGAAGCACCATATATTTT. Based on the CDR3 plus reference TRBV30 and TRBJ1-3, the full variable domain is SQTIHQWPATLVQPVGSPLSLECTVEGTSNPNLYWYRQAAGRGLQLLFYSVGIGQISSEVPQNLSASRPQDRQFILSSKKLLLSDSGFYLCAWSSLGPSSGSTIYFGEGSWLTVV.

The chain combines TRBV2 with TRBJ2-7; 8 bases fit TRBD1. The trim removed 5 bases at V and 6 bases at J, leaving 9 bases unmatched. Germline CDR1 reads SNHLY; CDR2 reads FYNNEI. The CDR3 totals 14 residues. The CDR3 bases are TGTGCCAGCAGTACCCCGGACAGGGAAACCGAGCAGTACTTC. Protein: CASSTPDRETEQYF.

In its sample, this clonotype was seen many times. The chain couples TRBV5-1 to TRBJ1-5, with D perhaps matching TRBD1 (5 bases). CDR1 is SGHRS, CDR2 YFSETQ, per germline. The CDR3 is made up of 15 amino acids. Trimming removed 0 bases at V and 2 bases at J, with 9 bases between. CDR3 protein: CASSLVGDRNQPQHF. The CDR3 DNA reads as TGCGCCAGCAGCTTGGTAGGGGATCGCAATCAGCCCCAGCATTTT.

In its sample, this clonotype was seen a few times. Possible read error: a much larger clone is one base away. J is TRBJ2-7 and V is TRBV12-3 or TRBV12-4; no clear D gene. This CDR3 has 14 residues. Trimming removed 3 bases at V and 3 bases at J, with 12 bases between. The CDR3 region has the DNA TGTGCCAGCAGTTTCCATGGCAGAGGCTACGAGCAGTACTTC. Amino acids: CASSFHGRGYEQYF.

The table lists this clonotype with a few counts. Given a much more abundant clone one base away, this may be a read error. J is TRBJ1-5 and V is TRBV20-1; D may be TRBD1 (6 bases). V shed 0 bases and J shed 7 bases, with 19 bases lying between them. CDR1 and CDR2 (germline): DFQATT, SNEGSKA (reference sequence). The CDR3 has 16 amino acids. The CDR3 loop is CSARDRRAGAGQPQHF. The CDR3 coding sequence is TGCAGTGCTAGAGATCGAAGGGCAGGGGCCGGCCAGCCCCAGCATTTT.

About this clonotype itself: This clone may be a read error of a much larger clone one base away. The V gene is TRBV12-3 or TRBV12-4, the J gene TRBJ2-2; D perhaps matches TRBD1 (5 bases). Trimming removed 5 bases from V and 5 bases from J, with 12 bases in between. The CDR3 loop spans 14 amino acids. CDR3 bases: TGTGCCAGCAGTAGCCAGGGTAGGACCGGGGAGCTGTTTTTT. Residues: CASSSQGRTGELFF.

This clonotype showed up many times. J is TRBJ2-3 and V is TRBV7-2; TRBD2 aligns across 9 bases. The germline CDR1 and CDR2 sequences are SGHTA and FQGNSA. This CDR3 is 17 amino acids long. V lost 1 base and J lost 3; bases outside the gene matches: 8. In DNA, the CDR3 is TGTGCCAGCAGCTTAGAACCTGGCGGGGGGGTTACAGATACGCAGTATTTT. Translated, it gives CASSLEPGGGVTDTQYF.

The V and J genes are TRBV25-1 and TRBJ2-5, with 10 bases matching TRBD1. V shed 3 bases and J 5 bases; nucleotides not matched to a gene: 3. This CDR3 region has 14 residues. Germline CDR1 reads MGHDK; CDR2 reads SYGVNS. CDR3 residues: CASSDLGQGETQYF. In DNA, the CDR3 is TGTGCCAGCAGTGACCTGGGACAGGGGGAGACCCAGTACTTC.

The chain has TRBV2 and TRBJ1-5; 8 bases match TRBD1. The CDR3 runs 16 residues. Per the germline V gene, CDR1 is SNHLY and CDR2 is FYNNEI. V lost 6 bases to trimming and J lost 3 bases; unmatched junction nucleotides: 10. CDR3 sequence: CASSRVQGVINQPQHF. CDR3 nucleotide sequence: TGTGCCAGCAGCCGAGTACAGGGGGTAATCAATCAGCCCCAGCATTTT.

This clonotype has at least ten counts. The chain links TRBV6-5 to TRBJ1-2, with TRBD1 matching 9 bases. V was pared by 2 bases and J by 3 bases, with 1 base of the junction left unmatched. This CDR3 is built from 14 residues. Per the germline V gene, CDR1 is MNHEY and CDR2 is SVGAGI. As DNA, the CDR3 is TGTGCCAGCAGTTACAGGACAGGGGACTATGGCTACACCTTC. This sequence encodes CASSYRTGDYGYTF.

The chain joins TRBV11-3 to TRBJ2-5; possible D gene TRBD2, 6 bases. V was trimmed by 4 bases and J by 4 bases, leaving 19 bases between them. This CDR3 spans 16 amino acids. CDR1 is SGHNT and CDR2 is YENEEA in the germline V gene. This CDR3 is CASSSGGRVWAETQYF. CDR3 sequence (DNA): TGTGCCAGCAGCTCCGGGGGTCGGGTTTGGGCAGAGACCCAGTACTTC.

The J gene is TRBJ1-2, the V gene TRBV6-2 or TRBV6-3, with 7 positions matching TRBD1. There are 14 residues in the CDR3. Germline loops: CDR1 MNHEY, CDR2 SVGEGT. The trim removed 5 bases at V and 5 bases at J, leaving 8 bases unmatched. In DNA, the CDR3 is TGTGCCAGCAGTCAGGGGGTGCTCCTATATGGCTACACCTTC. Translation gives CASSQGVLLYGYTF.

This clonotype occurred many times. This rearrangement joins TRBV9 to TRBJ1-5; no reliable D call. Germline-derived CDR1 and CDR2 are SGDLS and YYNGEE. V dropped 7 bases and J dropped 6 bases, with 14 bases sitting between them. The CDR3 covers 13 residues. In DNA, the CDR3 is TGTGCCAGCGGCCGAGGTTTGGGTCAGCCCCAGCATTTT. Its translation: CASGRGLGQPQHF.

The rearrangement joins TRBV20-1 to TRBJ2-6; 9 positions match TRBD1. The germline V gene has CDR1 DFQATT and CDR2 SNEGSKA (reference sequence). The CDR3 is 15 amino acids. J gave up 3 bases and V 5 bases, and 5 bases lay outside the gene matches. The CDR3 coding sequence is TGCAGTGCTCAAACAGGGGGCGGTGGGGCCAACGTCCTGACTTTC. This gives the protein CSAQTGGGGANVLTF.

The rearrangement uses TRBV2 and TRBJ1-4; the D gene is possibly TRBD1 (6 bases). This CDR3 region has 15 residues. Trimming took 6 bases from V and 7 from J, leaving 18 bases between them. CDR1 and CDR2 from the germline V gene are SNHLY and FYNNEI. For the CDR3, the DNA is TGTGCCAGCAGGGGGGGGCAGGGGATCGGTGAAAAACTGTTTTTT. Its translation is CASRGGQGIGEKLFF.

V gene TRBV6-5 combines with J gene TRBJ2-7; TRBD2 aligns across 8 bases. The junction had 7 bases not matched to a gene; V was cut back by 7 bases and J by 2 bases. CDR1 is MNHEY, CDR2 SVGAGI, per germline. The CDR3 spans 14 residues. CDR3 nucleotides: TGTGCCAGCAAATTAGCGGGAAGGGCCTACGAGCAGTACTTC. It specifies CASKLAGRAYEQYF.

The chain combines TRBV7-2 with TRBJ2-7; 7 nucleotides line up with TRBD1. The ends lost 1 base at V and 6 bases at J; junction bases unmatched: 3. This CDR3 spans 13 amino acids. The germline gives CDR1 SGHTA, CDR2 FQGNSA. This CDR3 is CASSLETGAEQYV. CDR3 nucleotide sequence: TGTGCCAGCAGCTTAGAAACAGGGGCCGAGCAGTACGTC.